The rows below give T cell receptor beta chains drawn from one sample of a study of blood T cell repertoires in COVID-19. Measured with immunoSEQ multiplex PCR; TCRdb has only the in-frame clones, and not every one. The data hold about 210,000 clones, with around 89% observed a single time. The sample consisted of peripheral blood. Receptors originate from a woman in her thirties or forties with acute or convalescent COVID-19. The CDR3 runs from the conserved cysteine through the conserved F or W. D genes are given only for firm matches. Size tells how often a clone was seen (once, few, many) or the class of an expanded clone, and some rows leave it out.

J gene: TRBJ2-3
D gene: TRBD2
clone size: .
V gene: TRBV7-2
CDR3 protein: CASRITSGTDTQYF
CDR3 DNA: TGTGCCAGCAGGATAACTAGCGGGACAGATACGCAGTATTTT

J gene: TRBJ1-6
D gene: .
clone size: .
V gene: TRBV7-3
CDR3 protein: CASSLDSRSPLHF
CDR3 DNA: TGTGCCAGCAGCTTAGACAGTAGGTCACCCCTCCACTTT

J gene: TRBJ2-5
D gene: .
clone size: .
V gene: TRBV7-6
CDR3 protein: CASSFPRGASGQETQYF
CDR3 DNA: TGTGCCAGCAGCTTCCCAAGGGGGGCTAGCGGCCAAGAGACCCAGTACTTC

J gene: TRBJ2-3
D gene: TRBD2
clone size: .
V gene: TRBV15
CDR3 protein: CATSRDVGLAGEILTDTQYF
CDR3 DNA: TGTGCCACCAGCAGAGATGTGGGTCTAGCGGGGGAAATCCTCACAGATACGCAGTATTTT

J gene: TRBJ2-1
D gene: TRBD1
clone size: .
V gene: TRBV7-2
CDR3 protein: CASSLETGTYNEQFF
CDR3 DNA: TGTGCCAGCAGCTTAGAGACAGGGACCTACAATGAGCAGTTCTTC

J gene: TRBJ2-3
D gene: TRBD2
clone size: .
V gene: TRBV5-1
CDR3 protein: CASSFGTSGGTDTQYF
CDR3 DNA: TGCGCCAGCAGCTTCGGGACTAGCGGGGGCACAGATACGCAGTATTTT

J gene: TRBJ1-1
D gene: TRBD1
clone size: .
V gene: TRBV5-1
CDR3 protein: CASSSDRVKVFF
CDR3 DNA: TGCGCCAGCAGTTCCGACAGGGTAAAGGTTTTCTTT

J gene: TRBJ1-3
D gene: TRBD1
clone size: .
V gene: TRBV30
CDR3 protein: CAWSVGGQGAGNTIYF
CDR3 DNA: TGTGCCTGGAGTGTTGGAGGTCAGGGGGCTGGAAACACCATATATTTT

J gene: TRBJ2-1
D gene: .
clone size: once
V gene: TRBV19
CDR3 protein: CASRPRQEGSNEQFF
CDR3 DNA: TGTGCCAGTAGACCCCGGCAGGAAGGCTCCAATGAGCAGTTCTTC

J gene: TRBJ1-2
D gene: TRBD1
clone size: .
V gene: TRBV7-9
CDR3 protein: CASSHGLDRAYGYTF
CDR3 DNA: TGTGCCAGCAGTCACGGCCTGGACAGGGCCTATGGCTACACCTTC

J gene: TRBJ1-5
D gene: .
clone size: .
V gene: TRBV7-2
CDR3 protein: CASSVTGLSNQPQHF
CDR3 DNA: TGTGCCAGCAGCGTGACAGGCCTCAGCAATCAGCCCCAGCATTTT